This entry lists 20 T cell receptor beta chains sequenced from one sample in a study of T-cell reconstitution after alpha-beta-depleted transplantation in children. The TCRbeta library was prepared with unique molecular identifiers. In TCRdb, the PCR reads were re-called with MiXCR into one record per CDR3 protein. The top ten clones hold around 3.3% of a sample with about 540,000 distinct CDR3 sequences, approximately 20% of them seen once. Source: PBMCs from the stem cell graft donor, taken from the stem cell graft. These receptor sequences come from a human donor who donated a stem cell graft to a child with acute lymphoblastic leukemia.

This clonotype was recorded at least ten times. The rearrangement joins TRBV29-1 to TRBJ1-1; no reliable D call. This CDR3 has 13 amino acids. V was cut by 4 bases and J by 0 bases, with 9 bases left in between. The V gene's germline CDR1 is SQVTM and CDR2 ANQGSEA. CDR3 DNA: TGCAGCGTTGCCGCACAATTGAACACTGAAGCTTTCTTT. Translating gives CSVAAQLNTEAFF.

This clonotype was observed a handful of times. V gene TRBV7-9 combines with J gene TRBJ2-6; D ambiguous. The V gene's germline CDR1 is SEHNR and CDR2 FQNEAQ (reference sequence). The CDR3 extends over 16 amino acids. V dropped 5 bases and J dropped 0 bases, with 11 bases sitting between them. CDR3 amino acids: CASSPPGRSGANVLTF. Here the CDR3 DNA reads TGTGCCAGCAGCCCCCCAGGTCGCTCTGGGGCCAACGTCCTGACTTTC.

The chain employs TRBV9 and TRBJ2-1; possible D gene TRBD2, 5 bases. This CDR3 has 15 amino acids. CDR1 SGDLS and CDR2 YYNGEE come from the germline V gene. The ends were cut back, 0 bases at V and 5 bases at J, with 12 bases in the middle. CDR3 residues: CASSVVPGTDNEQFF. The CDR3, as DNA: TGTGCCAGCAGCGTAGTCCCGGGAACGGACAATGAGCAGTTCTTC. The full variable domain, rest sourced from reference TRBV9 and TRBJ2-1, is DSGVTQTPKHLITATGQRVTLRCSPRSGDLSVYWYQQSLDQGLQFLIQYYNGEERAKGNILERFSAQQFPDLHSELNLSSLELGDSALYFCASSVVPGTDNEQFFGPGTRLTVL.

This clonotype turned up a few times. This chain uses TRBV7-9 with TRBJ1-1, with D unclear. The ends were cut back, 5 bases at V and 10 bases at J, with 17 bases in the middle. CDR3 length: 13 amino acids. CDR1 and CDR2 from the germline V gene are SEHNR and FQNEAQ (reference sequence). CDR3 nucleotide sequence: TGTGCCAGCAGCCGCATTCTATCCTCGGTAGCTTTCTTT. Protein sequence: CASSRILSSVAFF. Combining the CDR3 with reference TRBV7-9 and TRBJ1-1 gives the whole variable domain DTGVSQNPRHKITKRGQNVTFRCDPISEHNRLYWYRQTLGQGPEFLTYFQNEAQLEKSRLLSDRFSAERPKGSFSTLEIQRTEQGDSAMYLCASSRILSSVAFFGQGTRLTVV.

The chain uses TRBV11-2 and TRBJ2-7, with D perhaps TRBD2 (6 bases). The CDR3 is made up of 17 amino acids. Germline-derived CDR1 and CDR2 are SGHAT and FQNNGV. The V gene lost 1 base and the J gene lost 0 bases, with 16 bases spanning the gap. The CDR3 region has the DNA TGTGCCAGCAGCTTAGGCACTGGGGGACTGTACTCCTACGAGCAGTACTTC. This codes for CASSLGTGGLYSYEQYF.

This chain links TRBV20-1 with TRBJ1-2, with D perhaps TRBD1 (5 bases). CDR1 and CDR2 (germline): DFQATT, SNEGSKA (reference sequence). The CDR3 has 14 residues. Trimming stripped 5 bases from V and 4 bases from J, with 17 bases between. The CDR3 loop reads CSARLGASSYGYTF. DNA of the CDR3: TGCAGTGCTCGCCTAGGGGCATCATCCTATGGCTACACCTTC.

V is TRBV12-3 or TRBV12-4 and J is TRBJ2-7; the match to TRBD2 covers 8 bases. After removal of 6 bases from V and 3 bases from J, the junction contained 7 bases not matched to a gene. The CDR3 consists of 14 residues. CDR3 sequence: CASRDPGTSYEQYF. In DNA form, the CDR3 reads TGTGCCAGCAGGGATCCCGGGACTAGCTACGAGCAGTACTTC.

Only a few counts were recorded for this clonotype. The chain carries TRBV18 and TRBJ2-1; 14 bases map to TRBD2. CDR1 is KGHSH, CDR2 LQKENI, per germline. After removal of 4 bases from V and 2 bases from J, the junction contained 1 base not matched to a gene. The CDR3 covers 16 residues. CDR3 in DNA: TGTGCCAGCTCACGGACTAGCGGGAGGACCTACAATGAGCAGTTCTTC. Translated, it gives CASSRTSGRTYNEQFF.

This CDR3 reads CASSNHVRTEGYTF. Written as DNA, the CDR3 is TGCGCCAGCAGCAACCACGTGAGGACAGAAGGCTACACCTTC. This chain joins TRBV5-1 and TRBJ1-2, with D perhaps TRBD1 (6 bases). Germline values: CDR1 SGHRS, CDR2 YFSETQ. The germline V and J ends were trimmed by 4 bases and 8 bases, with 18 bases remaining between them. CDR3 size: 14 residues. Variable domain in full (rest from reference TRBV5-1 and TRBJ1-2): KAGVTQTPRYLIKTRGQQVTLSCSPISGHRSVSWYQQTPGQGLQFLFEYFSETQRNKGNFPGRFSGRQFSNSRSEMNVSTLELGDSALYLCASSNHVRTEGYTFGSGTRLTVV.

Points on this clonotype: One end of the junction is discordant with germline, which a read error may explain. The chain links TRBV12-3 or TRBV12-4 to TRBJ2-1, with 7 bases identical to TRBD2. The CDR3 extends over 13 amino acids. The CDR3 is CASRLGLVDEQFF. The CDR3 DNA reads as TGTGCCAGCAGGTTAGGACTAGTAGATGAGCAGTTCTTC.

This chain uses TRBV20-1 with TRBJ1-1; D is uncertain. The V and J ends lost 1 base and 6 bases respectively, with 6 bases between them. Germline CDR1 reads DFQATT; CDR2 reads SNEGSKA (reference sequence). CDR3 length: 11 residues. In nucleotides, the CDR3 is TGCAGTGCTAGAGTCACCTCTGAAGCTTTCTTT. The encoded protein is CSARVTSEAFF.

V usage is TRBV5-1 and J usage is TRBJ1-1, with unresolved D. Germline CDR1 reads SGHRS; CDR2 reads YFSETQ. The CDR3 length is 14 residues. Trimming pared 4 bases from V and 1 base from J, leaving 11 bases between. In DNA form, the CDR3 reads TGCGCCAGCAGCCAACGGACGGGGAACACTGAAGCTTTCTTT. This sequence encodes CASSQRTGNTEAFF. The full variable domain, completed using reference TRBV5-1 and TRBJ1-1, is KAGVTQTPRYLIKTRGQQVTLSCSPISGHRSVSWYQQTPGQGLQFLFEYFSETQRNKGNFPGRFSGRQFSNSRSEMNVSTLELGDSALYLCASSQRTGNTEAFFGQGTRLTVV.

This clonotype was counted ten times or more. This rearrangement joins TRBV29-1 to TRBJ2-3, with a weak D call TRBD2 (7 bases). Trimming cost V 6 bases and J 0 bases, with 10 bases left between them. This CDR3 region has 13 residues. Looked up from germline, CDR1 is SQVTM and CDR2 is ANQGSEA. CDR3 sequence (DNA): TGCAGCGTGGGGGGGCTAAGCACAGATACGCAGTATTTT. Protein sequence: CSVGGLSTDTQYF.

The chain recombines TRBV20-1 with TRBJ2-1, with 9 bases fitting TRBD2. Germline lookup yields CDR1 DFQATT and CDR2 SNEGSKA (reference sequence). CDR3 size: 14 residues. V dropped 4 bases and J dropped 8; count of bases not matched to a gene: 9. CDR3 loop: CSAKNPSGNYEQFF. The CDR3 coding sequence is TGCAGTGCTAAAAACCCTAGCGGGAATTATGAGCAGTTCTTC.

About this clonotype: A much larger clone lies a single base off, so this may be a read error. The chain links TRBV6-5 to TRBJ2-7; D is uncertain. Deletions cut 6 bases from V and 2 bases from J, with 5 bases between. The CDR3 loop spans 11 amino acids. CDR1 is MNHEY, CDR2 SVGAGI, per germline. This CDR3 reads CASRAAYEQYF. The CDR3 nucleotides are TGTGCCAGCAGGGCTGCCTACGAGCAGTACTTC.

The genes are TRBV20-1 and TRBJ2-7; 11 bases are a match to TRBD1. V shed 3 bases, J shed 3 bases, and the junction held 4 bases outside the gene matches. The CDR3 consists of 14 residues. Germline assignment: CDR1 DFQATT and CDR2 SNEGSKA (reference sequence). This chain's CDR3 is CSASRTGGLYEQYF. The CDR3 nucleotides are TGCAGTGCTAGCCGGACAGGGGGCCTCTACGAGCAGTACTTC.

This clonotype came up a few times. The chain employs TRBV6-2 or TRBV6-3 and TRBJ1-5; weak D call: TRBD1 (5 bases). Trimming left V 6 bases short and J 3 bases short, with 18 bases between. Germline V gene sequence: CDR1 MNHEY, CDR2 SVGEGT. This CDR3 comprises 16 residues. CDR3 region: CASRPQEPLNNQPQHF. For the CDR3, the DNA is TGTGCCAGCAGACCACAGGAGCCTCTTAACAATCAGCCCCAGCATTTT.

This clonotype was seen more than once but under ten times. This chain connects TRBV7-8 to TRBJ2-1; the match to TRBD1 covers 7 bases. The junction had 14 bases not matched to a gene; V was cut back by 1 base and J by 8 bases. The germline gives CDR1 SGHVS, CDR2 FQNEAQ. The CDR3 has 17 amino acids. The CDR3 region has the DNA TGTGCCAGCAGCTTAGTACTGATCGACAGGGTGAGTTATGAGCAGTTCTTC. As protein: CASSLVLIDRVSYEQFF.

The CDR3 DNA reads TGCGCCAGCAGCCAAGAAGCCAGCGGGAGGTTGGATACGCAGTATTTT. Translated, it gives CASSQEASGRLDTQYF. The chain joins TRBV4-1 to TRBJ2-3; TRBD2 matches 9 bases. CDR1 and CDR2 from the germline V gene are MGHRA and YSYEKL. This CDR3 is 16 amino acids long. J lost 6 bases, V lost 0 bases, and 7 bases had no gene match.

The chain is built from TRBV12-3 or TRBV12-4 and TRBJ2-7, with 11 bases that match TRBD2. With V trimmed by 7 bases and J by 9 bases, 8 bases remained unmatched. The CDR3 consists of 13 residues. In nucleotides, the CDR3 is TGTGCCAGCAACCCTAGCGGGAGGTCCCGGCAGTACTTC. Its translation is CASNPSGRSRQYF.